This T cell receptor (beta chain) was identified during a study of OX40 agonist ivuxolimab in advanced cancers. Study information: Every patient in dose escalation had hepatocellular carcinoma, melanoma, renal cell or head and neck cancer.

Sampling times: baseline, cycle 4 day 1, cycle 7 day 1. Here immunoSEQ multiplex PCR was the method, and the copy in TCRdb shows in-frame clones only, minus some. The data contain tens of thousands of clones, about 90% of them singletons. The CDR3 runs 14 residues. The V and J ends lost 5 bases and 3 bases respectively, with 14 bases between them. Germline-derived CDR1 and CDR2 are SGHAT and FQNNGV. This sequence joins TRBV11-2 and TRBJ2-7; D possibly uses TRBD1 or TRBD2 (5 bases each). This receptor was taken from an adult with an advanced solid tumor such as melanoma, head and neck, liver or kidney cancer. The sequences come from CD4+ or CD8+ T cells sorted from blood, collected in a trial of the OX40 agonist ivuxolimab. The CDR3 DNA follows: TGTGCCAGCAGCGGACTGGACATCCTCTACGAGCAGTACTTC. As protein: CASSGLDILYEQYF.